Listed below are T cell receptor beta chains from one sample, sequenced in a study of blood T cell repertoires in COVID-19. Sequenced by immunoSEQ multiplex PCR; TCRdb stores in-frame clones only, minus some. The sample includes approximately 170,000 clones, roughly 86% of them seen just once. Sequenced: peripheral blood. These receptors were taken from a man aged 65-85 years with acute or convalescent COVID-19. Both conserved end residues are part of each CDR3. The D gene is left open where the match is weak. Expanded clones get a size class; other rows say once, few or many, or leave the size out.

J gene | clone size | D gene | V gene | CDR3 DNA | CDR3 protein
TRBJ2-3 | NA | TRBD1 | TRBV7-7 | TGTGCCAGCAGCCGGGACAGGGGGAGGGCAGATACGCAGTATTTT | CASSRDRGRADTQYF
TRBJ2-3 | NA | TRBD1 | TRBV28 | TGTGCCAGCAGTTCTGGACAGGAGGCGGATACGCAGTATTTT | CASSSGQEADTQYF
TRBJ2-6 | NA | NA | TRBV28 | TGTGCCAGCACTCGATATGGGGGGAGCTCTGGGGCCAACGTCCTGACTTTC | CASTRYGGSSGANVLTF
TRBJ1-5 | NA | NA | TRBV4-2 | TGTGCCAGCAGCCAAGAACATATAAATCAGCCCCAGCATTTT | CASSQEHINQPQHF
TRBJ2-2 | NA | TRBD1 | TRBV27 | TGTGCCAGCAGTATCTACGAGACAGGGGCCACCGGGGAGCTGTTTTTT | CASSIYETGATGELFF
TRBJ1-5 | NA | NA | TRBV24-1 | TGTGCCACCAGTGATTACAGGGTTAGTCAGCCCCAGCATTTT | CATSDYRVSQPQHF
TRBJ1-4 | NA | NA | TRBV4-1 | TGCGCCAGCAGCCACCCCTCCCAGCGTCGTTTACTTAATGAAAAACTGTTTTTT | CASSHPSQRRLLNEKLFF
TRBJ2-5 | NA | TRBD1 | TRBV5-6 | TGTGCCAGCAGCTTGCTGGACAGGGAGGTTGAGACCCAGTACTTC | CASSLLDREVETQYF
TRBJ2-7 | once | TRBD2 | TRBV7-8 | TGTGCCAGCAGCTTGACCGGGGGGAGCGGCCCCTCTGGCGAGCAGTACTTC | CASSLTGGSGPSGEQYF
TRBJ1-2 | NA | TRBD1 | TRBV4-3 | TGCGCCAGCAGCCAAGCTTATACAGGGGGGAACTATGGCTACACCTTC | CASSQAYTGGNYGYTF
TRBJ1-3 | NA | NA | TRBV4-1 | TGCGCCAGCAGCCAAGGGGGGGGTGATGGAAACACCATATATTTT | CASSQGGGDGNTIYF
TRBJ1-4 | NA | NA | TRBV4-2 | TGTGCCAGCAGCGGACGCGGGGGCGCAACTAATGAAAAACTGTTTTTT | CASSGRGGATNEKLFF
TRBJ1-5 | NA | TRBD1 | TRBV18 | TGTGCCAGCTCGGAGGGACAGGGGGGAGTAGGACAGCCCCAGCATTTT | CASSEGQGGVGQPQHF
TRBJ2-1 | once | TRBD1 | TRBV2 | TGTGCCAGCAGTGGACAGGGGGATATCAATGAGCAGTTCTTC | CASSGQGDINEQFF
TRBJ1-2 | NA | NA | TRBV7-8 | TGTGCCAGCAGCTTATCCGGCAGGCTAAGCGGCTACACCTTC | CASSLSGRLSGYTF
TRBJ2-2 | NA | NA | TRBV5-1 | TGCGCCAGCAGCTCGGGGGTACCACGAGGGGAGCTGTTTTTT | CASSSGVPRGELFF
TRBJ2-7 | NA | TRBD1 | TRBV9 | TGTGCCAGCACCCCCTTTACAGGGGCCTTGGGCGAGCAGTACTTC | CASTPFTGALGEQYF
TRBJ2-5 | NA | TRBD2 | TRBV9 | TGTGCCAGCAGCCCCGGGACTAGCGGGGGGGCCAGGGAAGAGACCCAGTACTTC | CASSPGTSGGAREETQYF
TRBJ2-5 | NA | NA | TRBV28 | TGTGCAAGTGGGAGAGTCCAAGAGACCCAGTACTTC | CASGRVQETQYF
TRBJ2-1 | NA | NA | TRBV7-9 | TGTGCCAGCAGCTTAGTAGGCAGGTACAATGAGCAGTTCTTC | CASSLVGRYNEQFF
TRBJ2-3 | NA | TRBD1 | TRBV6-6 | TGTGCCAGCAGTCATCGGACAGGGAGTAACACAGATACGCAGTATTTT | CASSHRTGSNTDTQYF
TRBJ1-2 | NA | TRBD1 | TRBV10-2 | TGCGCCAGCAGCTTACAGGGGGTGGACTATGGCTACACCTTC | CASSLQGVDYGYTF
TRBJ1-2 | NA | NA | TRBV29-1 | TGCAGCGTAGTCGACTTACTCTATGGCTACACCTTC | CSVVDLLYGYTF
TRBJ1-1 | few | NA | TRBV10-1 | TGCGCCAGCAGTGAGTCTCAGGGAAGCACTGAAGCTTTCTTT | CASSESQGSTEAFF
TRBJ1-2 | NA | NA | TRBV7-2 | TGTGCCAGCAGCTTATTGAGGGTTTCTAACTATGGCTACACCTTC | CASSLLRVSNYGYTF
TRBJ1-2 | NA | TRBD1 | TRBV4-2 | TGTGCCAGCAGCCAAGACGGGACAGGGCTTAACTATGGCTACACCTTC | CASSQDGTGLNYGYTF
TRBJ2-1 | NA | NA | TRBV2 | TGTGCCAGCAGGGCCCTCCCGGGGAGAGGAGAGGATGAGCAGTTCTTC | CASRALPGRGEDEQFF
TRBJ1-1 | NA | NA | TRBV5-1 | TGCGCCAGCAGCCCCGGGGAGGGGCGGGCTTTCTTT | CASSPGEGRAFF
TRBJ1-4 | NA | NA | TRBV5-1 | TGCGCCAGCAGTCAACAGTCAACTAATGAAAAACTGTTTTTT | CASSQQSTNEKLFF
TRBJ1-4 | NA | NA | TRBV10-3 | TGTGCCATCAGTGAGTCTGTCAGGGGTTCGGGTAATGAAAAACTGTTTTTT | CAISESVRGSGNEKLFF
TRBJ2-1 | NA | TRBD2 | TRBV7-7 | TGTGCTAGCAGCTTTAGAGTTAGCGGGAGCGGAAATGAGCAGTTCTTC | CASSFRVSGSGNEQFF
TRBJ2-7 | NA | TRBD2 | TRBV20-1 | TGCAGTGCTAGTTACGGGACTAGTACGTACGAGCAGTACTTC | CSASYGTSTYEQYF
TRBJ2-7 | NA | TRBD2 | TRBV3-1/TRBV3-2 | TGTGCCAGCAGCCAAAGTTTTAGCGGGAGCTCCTACGAGCAGTACTTC | CASSQSFSGSSYEQYF
TRBJ1-4 | NA | TRBD1 | TRBV27 | TGTGCCAGCAGTTTGTACAGGGGGGTTGAAAAACTGTTTTTT | CASSLYRGVEKLFF
TRBJ1-5 | NA | NA | TRBV4-1 | TGCGCCAGCAGCCAAGATCGGACAGCTTATCAGCCCCAGCATTTT | CASSQDRTAYQPQHF
TRBJ2-5 | NA | TRBD1 | TRBV11-1 | TGTGCCAGCAGCCATGGGACAGCCCAGGAGACCCAGTACTTC | CASSHGTAQETQYF
TRBJ1-2 | NA | NA | TRBV11-2 | TGTGCCAGCAGCCCAGTATCCTCCAGGGTGCACGGCTACACCTTC | CASSPVSSRVHGYTF
TRBJ1-3 | NA | NA | TRBV19 | TGTGCCAGCCGTACAAACCCTGACTCTGGAAACACCATATATTTT | CASRTNPDSGNTIYF
TRBJ2-3 | NA | TRBD2 | TRBV5-1 | TGCGCCAGCAGCCGGGGGGACCCCACAGATACGCAGTATTTT | CASSRGDPTDTQYF
TRBJ2-7 | once | NA | TRBV28 | TGTGCCAGCAGTTTACCCCTAACCTACGAGCAGTACTTC | CASSLPLTYEQYF
TRBJ2-7 | NA | TRBD1 | TRBV6-5 | TGTGCCAGCAGAAGGACAGGGACGGACGAGCAGTACTTC | CASRRTGTDEQYF
TRBJ2-7 | NA | TRBD1 | TRBV5-5 | TGTGCCAGCAGCTTGGACAGGGGTTATGGGTCCTACGAGCAGTACTTC | CASSLDRGYGSYEQYF
TRBJ1-5 | NA | NA | TRBV30 | TGTGCCTGGGGGGAGTCGGGTCAGCCCCAGCATTTT | CAWGESGQPQHF
TRBJ1-2 | once | NA | TRBV4-2 | TGTGCCAGCAGCCAAGATTGGGCCTATGGCTACACCTTC | CASSQDWAYGYTF
TRBJ1-3 | NA | TRBD1 | TRBV13 | TGTGCCAGCAGCCTGGGACAGGGGCACGGAAACACCATATATTTT | CASSLGQGHGNTIYF
TRBJ1-5 | NA | NA | TRBV5-1 | TGCGCCAGCAGCTTGACAGGAAATCAGCCCCAGCATTTT | CASSLTGNQPQHF
TRBJ2-1 | few | NA | TRBV19 | TGTGCCAGTAGTAGGGAGGGGGTTTGGAATGAGCAGTTCTTC | CASSREGVWNEQFF
TRBJ1-5 | few | NA | TRBV5-1 | TGCGCCAGCAGCTTGGACTCCTATCAGCCCCAGCATTTT | CASSLDSYQPQHF
TRBJ1-6 | NA | NA | TRBV14 | TGTGCCAGCAGCCAAGCACAGCTGACTTCACCCCTCCACTTT | CASSQAQLTSPLHF
TRBJ2-3 | NA | TRBD1 | TRBV5-8 | TGTGCCAGCAGCGCACCTACAGGGGGGAGCACAGATACGCAGTATTTT | CASSAPTGGSTDTQYF
TRBJ1-2 | NA | NA | TRBV6-5 | TGTGCCAGCTCCCGGGAGGCAGGAGGCTACACCTTC | CASSREAGGYTF
TRBJ1-1 | once | NA | TRBV18 | TGTGCCAGCTCAAGGGACATTGAAGCTTTCTTT | CASSRDIEAFF
TRBJ2-3 | NA | TRBD1 | TRBV2 | TGTGCCAGCAGCCGGGACAGGGGCACAGATACGCAGTATTTT | CASSRDRGTDTQYF
TRBJ1-6 | NA | NA | TRBV5-1 | TGCGCCAGCAGCTTGGGTGAGAGGCTCTTTAATTCACCCCTCCACTTT | CASSLGERLFNSPLHF
TRBJ2-5 | once | NA | TRBV4-1 | TGCGCCAGCAGCCCCGGACAGTCACAAGAGACCCAGTACTTC | CASSPGQSQETQYF
TRBJ1-3 | NA | TRBD1 | TRBV18 | TGTGCCAGCTCACCTGACAGGGTTGCAAACACCATATATTTT | CASSPDRVANTIYF
TRBJ2-1 | NA | TRBD2 | TRBV7-2 | TGTGCCAGCAGCTTATGGGCGGCCCGGGGGGAAGATGAGCAGTTCTTC | CASSLWAARGEDEQFF
TRBJ1-1 | NA | NA | TRBV23-1 | TGCGCCAGCAGTCCGCAGGGTTGCACTGAAGCTTTCTTT | CASSPQGCTEAFF
TRBJ2-4 | few | NA | TRBV19 | TGTGCCACCTCTAAGTCAGCCAAAAACATTCAGTACTTC | CATSKSAKNIQYF
TRBJ2-4 | few | TRBD1 | TRBV3-1/TRBV3-2 | TGTGCCAGCAGCCCGGACAGGAAAAACATTCAGTACTTC | CASSPDRKNIQYF